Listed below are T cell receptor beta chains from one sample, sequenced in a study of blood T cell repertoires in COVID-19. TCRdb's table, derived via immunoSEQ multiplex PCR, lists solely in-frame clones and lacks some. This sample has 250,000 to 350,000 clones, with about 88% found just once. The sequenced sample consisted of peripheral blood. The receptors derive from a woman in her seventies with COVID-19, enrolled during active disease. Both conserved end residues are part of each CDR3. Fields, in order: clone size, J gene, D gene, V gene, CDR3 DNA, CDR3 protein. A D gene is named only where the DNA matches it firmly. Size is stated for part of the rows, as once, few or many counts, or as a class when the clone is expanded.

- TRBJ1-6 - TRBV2 TGTGCCAGCCTTAGGGACAACTATAATTCACCCCTCCACTTT CASLRDNYNSPLHF
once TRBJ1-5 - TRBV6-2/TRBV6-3 TGTGCCAGCAGTTACTCAAGGGGTAATCAGCCCCAGCATTTT CASSYSRGNQPQHF
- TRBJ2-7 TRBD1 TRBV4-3 TGCGCCAGCAGCCAAGTTCAGGGGGATAGGAACGAGCAGTACTTC CASSQVQGDRNEQYF
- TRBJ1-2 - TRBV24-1 TGTGCCACCAGTGATTTCGCAGACTATGGCTACACCTTC CATSDFADYGYTF
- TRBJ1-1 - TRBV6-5 TGTGCCAGCAGTTACTCTCCGGGGTTGCACACTGAAGCTTTCTTT CASSYSPGLHTEAFF
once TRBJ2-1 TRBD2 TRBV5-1 TGCGCCAGCAGCTTGGCAAACCCGGGACTAGCGGGGTTAAACTCCTACAATGAGCAGTTCTTC CASSLANPGLAGLNSYNEQFF
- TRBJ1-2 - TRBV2 TGTGCCAGCAGTGAAGGGTCGCTAGTATTCTGGACCTTC CASSEGSLVFWTF
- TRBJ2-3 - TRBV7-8 TGTGCCAGCAGTATCTTCGACATCAACACAGATACGCAGTATTTT CASSIFDINTDTQYF
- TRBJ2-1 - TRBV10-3 TGTGCCATCAGTGAGCTGACGGGCTACAATGAGCAGTTCTTC CAISELTGYNEQFF
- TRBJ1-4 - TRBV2 TGTGCCAGCAGTGCGACAGGCCTCAAATCGGAAAAACTGTTTTTT CASSATGLKSEKLFF
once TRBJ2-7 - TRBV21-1 TGTGCCAGCAGCAAAGATCGGGAGCGGGGGGGCTTCGACGAGCAGTACTTC CASSKDRERGGFDEQYF
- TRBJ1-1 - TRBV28 TGTGCCAGCAGTACAGAGCCCGTGGCTTTCTTT CASSTEPVAFF
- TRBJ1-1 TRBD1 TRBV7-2 TGTGCCAGCAGCTTGACAGGGGGCACTGAAGCTTTCTTT CASSLTGGTEAFF
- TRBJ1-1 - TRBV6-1 TGTGCCAGCAGTGAAGTCGACAGGCTCAACACTGAAGCTTTCTTT CASSEVDRLNTEAFF
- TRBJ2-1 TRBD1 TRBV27 TGTGCCACCAGGACAGGGGGCCCCAATGAGCAGTTCTTC CATRTGGPNEQFF
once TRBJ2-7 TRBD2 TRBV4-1 TGCGCCAGCAGCCACGGACTAGCGGGGTCAACCTACGAGCAGTACTTC CASSHGLAGSTYEQYF
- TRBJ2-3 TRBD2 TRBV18 TGTGCCAGCTCAACCCGACTAGCGGGGGATCCAGATACGCAGTATTTT CASSTRLAGDPDTQYF
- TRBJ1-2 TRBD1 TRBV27 TGTGCCAGCAGTTCGCCGGGACAGGGGGCCTATGGCTACACCTTC CASSSPGQGAYGYTF
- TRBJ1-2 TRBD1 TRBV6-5 TGTGCCAGCGTAGAGGCAGGGGGCATTAGCTATGGCTACACCTTC CASVEAGGISYGYTF
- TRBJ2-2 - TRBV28 TGTGCCAGCAGTTTTCAGAGGGCCGGGGAGCTGTTTTTT CASSFQRAGELFF
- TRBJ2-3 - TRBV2 TGTGCCAGCATGTGGGGGCCCCTCACAGATACGCAGTATTTT CASMWGPLTDTQYF
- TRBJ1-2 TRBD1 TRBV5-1 TGCGCCAGCAGCTCACAGGGGGCGAATGGCTACACCTTC CASSSQGANGYTF
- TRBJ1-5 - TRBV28 TGTGCCAGTCATAGTGGTCTCTCGCAGCCCCAGCATTTT CASHSGLSQPQHF
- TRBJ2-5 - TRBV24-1 TGTGCCACCAGTGATTTGCAGCCGGGCCAAGAGACCCAGTACTTC CATSDLQPGQETQYF
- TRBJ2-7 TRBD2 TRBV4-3 TGCGCCAGCAGCCAAGATGCCTGGGGGGGAACCCGCTCCTACGAGCAGTACTTC CASSQDAWGGTRSYEQYF
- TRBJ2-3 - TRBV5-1 TGCGCCAGCAGCCTTCTCCCGGGAAGCACAGATACGCAGTATTTT CASSLLPGSTDTQYF
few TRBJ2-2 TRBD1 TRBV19 TGTGCCAGTAGACAGGGGGCTAACACCGGGGAGCTGTTTTTT CASRQGANTGELFF
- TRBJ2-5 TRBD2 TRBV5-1 TGCGCCAGCAGCTTGGCCGGTGGTACTAGCGGACAAGAGACCCAGTACTTC CASSLAGGTSGQETQYF
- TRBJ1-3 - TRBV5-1 TGCGCCAGCAGCTTGCAGGGCCAGGACACCATATATTTT CASSLQGQDTIYF
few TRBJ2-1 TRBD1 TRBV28 TGTGCCAGCAGACCTCGGGGGACAGGGTACAATGAGCAGTTCTTC CASRPRGTGYNEQFF
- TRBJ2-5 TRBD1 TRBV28 TGTGCCAGCAGTTTAATAGGGACAGGGGGCCGTGAGACCCAGTACTTC CASSLIGTGGRETQYF
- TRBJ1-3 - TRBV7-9 TGTGCCAGCAGCTTTAGTATGACTGGAAACACCATATATTTT CASSFSMTGNTIYF
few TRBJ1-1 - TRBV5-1 TGCGCCAGCAGCCCGGAAGGGGGAAACACTGAAGCTTTCTTT CASSPEGGNTEAFF